This T cell receptor (beta chain) was captured by sequencing in a study of blood T cell repertoires in COVID-19. The overall study: From the United States, Italy and Spain came samples of acute and convalescent COVID-19.

After removal of 6 bases from V and 5 bases from J, the junction contained 11 bases not matched to a gene. The CDR3 is 15 amino acids. Looked up from germline, CDR1 is KGHSH and CDR2 is LQKENI. In the authors' methods: Estimation of nucleated cell counts relied on the amplification of reference gene primers. TCRdb's copy holds only in-frame clones and misses some; the assay was immunoSEQ multiplex PCR. V, J and clone size were drawn from that table, and D and trimming were deduced from the DNA. The table has some 45,000 clones, approximately 86% seen once. The TCR comes from a man in his 60s with active COVID-19. The specimen was peripheral blood. This rearrangement joins TRBV18 to TRBJ1-1, with 8 bases lining up with TRBD1. CDR3 in amino acids: CASSPRQGATTEAFF. CDR3 in DNA: TGTGCCAGCTCTCCTCGGCAGGGGGCGACTACTGAAGCTTTCTTT. Variable domain in full (rest from reference TRBV18 and TRBJ1-1): NAGVMQNPRHLVRRRGQEARLRCSPMKGHSHVYWYRQLPEEGLKFMVYLQKENIIDESGMPKERFSAEFPKEGPSILRIQQVVRGDSAAYFCASSPRQGATTEAFFGQGTRLTVV.